One and the same sample provided the 26 T cell receptor beta chains below, sequenced in a study of T cell changes during pregnancy in multiple sclerosis. Produced via immunoSEQ multiplex PCR; TCRdb's table is partial and in-frame only. The sample lists approximately 31,000 clones, around 93% occurring once. Sequencing was performed on CD4+ T cells from peripheral blood mononuclear cells, taken in the second trimester of pregnancy. Receptors were obtained from a female donor with multiple sclerosis, enrolled in a pregnancy study.

CDR3 residues: CASSSTSGNFYNEQFF. CDR3 DNA: TGTGCCAGCAGCTCAACTAGCGGCAATTTCTACAATGAGCAGTTCTTC. The chain carries TRBV11-3 and TRBJ2-1, with 8 bases fitting TRBD2. CDR3 length: 16 residues. Trimming removed 4 bases from V and 3 bases from J; junction bases left unmatched: 8. CDR1 SGHNT and CDR2 YENEEA come from the germline V gene.

The chain employs TRBV28 and TRBJ2-7; 9 positions agree with TRBD1. With V trimmed by 7 bases and J by 2 bases, 9 bases remained unmatched. CDR1 and CDR2 from the germline V gene are MDHEN and SYDVKM. CDR3 length equals 15 residues. The CDR3 region has the DNA TGTGCCAGCATTACAGGGGGCGAAGGGGCCTACGAGCAGTACTTC. It encodes CASITGGEGAYEQYF. Full variable domain (outside the CDR3, taken from reference TRBV28 and TRBJ2-7): DVKVTQSSRYLVKRTGEKVFLECVQDMDHENMFWYRQDPGLGLRLIYFSYDVKMKEKGDIPEGYSVSREKKERFSLILESASTNQTSMYLCASITGGEGAYEQYFGPGTRLTVT.

The CDR3 DNA is TGTGCCAGCAATCCCCAGGCTAGCGGGAGCAACGAGCAGTACTTC. Encoded protein: CASNPQASGSNEQYF. The chain combines TRBV6-1 with TRBJ2-7, with 10 bases that match TRBD2. This CDR3 spans 15 amino acids. The germline V gene encodes CDR1 MNHNS and CDR2 SASEGT. J lost 5 bases, V lost 7 bases, and 11 bases had no gene match.

J is TRBJ2-3 and V is TRBV5-4; perhaps TRBD2 as D (7 bases). Per germline, CDR1 SGHNT and CDR2 YYREEE (reference sequence). CDR3 length equals 14 residues. V lost 0 bases to trimming and J lost 6 bases, with 11 bases between them. The CDR3 loop reads CASSLGAGADTQYF. CDR3 bases: TGTGCCAGCAGCTTGGGTGCGGGGGCGGATACGCAGTATTTT. Together with reference TRBV5-4 and TRBJ2-3, the CDR3 gives the full variable domain: ETGVTQSPTHLIKTRGQQVTLRCSSQSGHNTVSWYQQALGQGPQFIFQYYREEENGRGNFPPRFSGLQFPNYSSELNVNALELDDSALYLCASSLGAGADTQYFGPGTRLTVL.

The rearrangement uses TRBV18 and TRBJ2-3, with 8 positions matching TRBD1. Losses at the gene ends were 6 bases for V and 4 bases for J; bases not matched to a gene: 9. Germline loops: CDR1 KGHSH, CDR2 LQKENI. The CDR3 totals 15 residues. The CDR3 loop reads CASSPGQGEADTQYF. The CDR3, as DNA: TGTGCCAGCTCCCCCGGACAGGGTGAGGCAGATACGCAGTATTTT. Based on the CDR3 plus reference TRBV18 and TRBJ2-3, the full variable domain is NAGVMQNPRHLVRRRGQEARLRCSPMKGHSHVYWYRQLPEEGLKFMVYLQKENIIDESGMPKERFSAEFPKEGPSILRIQQVVRGDSAAYFCASSPGQGEADTQYFGPGTRLTVL.

V and J are TRBV5-6 and TRBJ2-7; 9 bases align to TRBD1. Per the germline V gene, CDR1 is SGHDT and CDR2 is YYEEEE. The CDR3 totals 15 residues. V gave up 2 bases and J gave up 2 bases; unmatched junction bases: 5. The CDR3 sequence is CASSFRDRVAYEQYF. The DNA of the CDR3 is TGTGCCAGCAGCTTCCGGGACAGGGTGGCCTACGAGCAGTACTTC.

The chain combines TRBV6-1 with TRBJ2-1; 10 positions match TRBD1. The germline gives CDR1 MNHNS, CDR2 SASEGT. Trimming at V came to 5 bases and at J to 4 bases, leaving 5 bases not matched to a gene. The CDR3 runs 15 residues. This CDR3 reads CASSRQGASYNEQFF. The CDR3 region has the DNA TGTGCCAGCAGTAGACAGGGGGCAAGTTACAATGAGCAGTTCTTC.

V is TRBV5-1 and J is TRBJ1-5; D gene unclear. The germline gives CDR1 SGHRS, CDR2 YFSETQ. This CDR3 comprises 13 residues. Between the trimmed V and J ends, which lost 4 bases and 0 bases, there was a span of 5 bases. CDR3 bases: TGCGCCAGCAGCCCTAATAGCAATCAGCCCCAGCATTTT. Amino acid sequence: CASSPNSNQPQHF.

The chain couples TRBV15 to TRBJ2-2; 9 bases match TRBD1. J lost 0 bases, V lost 1 base, and 0 bases had no gene match. The germline V gene has CDR1 LNHNV and CDR2 YYDKDF (reference sequence). This CDR3 has 16 amino acids. The CDR3 sequence: CATSRGDRANTGELFF. In nucleotides, the CDR3 is TGTGCCACCAGCAGAGGGGACAGGGCGAACACCGGGGAGCTGTTTTTT. The complete variable domain, with remaining parts taken from reference TRBV15 and TRBJ2-2, reads DAMVIQNPRYQVTQFGKPVTLSCSQTLNHNVMYWYQQKSSQAPKLLFHYYDKDFNNEADTPDNFQSRRPNTSFCFLDIRSPGLGDTAMYLCATSRGDRANTGELFFGEGSRLTVL.

This clone was found once. The CDR3 here is CASRVESGGGSQYF. The CDR3 DNA sequence: TGTGCCAGCAGGGTAGAGTCCGGGGGGGGTTCGCAGTATTTT. The rearrangement joins TRBV7-8 to TRBJ2-3; the match to TRBD2 covers 8 bases. Per germline, CDR1 SGHVS and CDR2 FQNEAQ. The length of the CDR3 is 14 residues. V shed 6 bases, J shed 10 bases, and the junction held 12 bases outside the gene matches.

The chain employs TRBV9 and TRBJ1-5; possibly TRBD1 for D (5 bases). V lost 1 base and J 6 bases, leaving 14 bases between the germline ends. In germline, CDR1 is SGDLS, CDR2 YYNGEE. This CDR3 contains 15 residues. The CDR3 nucleotides are TGTGCCAGCAGCGTAACCGCAGGGCCCGGTCAGCCCCAGCATTTT. Protein sequence: CASSVTAGPGQPQHF.

CDR3 sequence reads: CASSGRGYNEQFF. The CDR3 region has the DNA TGTGCCAGCAGCGGCAGGGGGTACAATGAGCAGTTCTTC. V gene TRBV13 combines with J gene TRBJ2-1, with 7 bases aligning to TRBD1. J gave up 4 bases and V 5 bases, and 2 bases lay outside the gene matches. The CDR3 spans 13 residues. The germline CDR1 and CDR2 sequences are PRHDT and FYEKMQ (reference sequence). The full variable domain, rest sourced from reference TRBV13 and TRBJ2-1, is AAGVIQSPRHLIKEKRETATLKCYPIPRHDTVYWYQQGPGQDPQFLISFYEKMQSDKGSIPDRFSAQQFSDYHSELNMSSLELGDSALYFCASSGRGYNEQFFGPGTRLTVL.

The rearrangement links TRBV6-1 to TRBJ1-2; TRBD1 aligns across 7 bases. The germline V gene encodes CDR1 MNHNS and CDR2 SASEGT. J was trimmed by 0 bases and V by 11 bases; bases with no gene match: 6. The CDR3 spans 13 residues. CDR3 bases: TGTGCCGGAGGGACAGATACTAACTATGGCTACACCTTC. Protein product: CAGGTDTNYGYTF.

The V and J genes are TRBV19 and TRBJ1-5; 7 nucleotides agree with TRBD1. Germline V lookup: CDR1 LNHDA, CDR2 SQIVND (reference sequence). This CDR3 is 18 amino acids long. The J segment lost 1 base and the V segment lost 3 bases, leaving 12 bases of the junction unmatched. The CDR3 coding sequence is TGTGCCAGTAGTATTGTAGGGGGCCCCCTTGAGAGCAATCAGCCCCAGCATTTT. Translating it yields CASSIVGGPLESNQPQHF.

The V call is TRBV9, the J call TRBJ1-5, with 10 bases aligning to TRBD1. The CDR3 spans 15 residues. CDR1 SGDLS and CDR2 YYNGEE come from the germline V gene. The trim removed 2 bases at V and 5 bases at J, leaving 4 bases unmatched. Here the CDR3 reads CASSVTGTGDQPQHF. The CDR3 nucleotides read TGTGCCAGCAGCGTCACCGGGACAGGGGATCAGCCCCAGCATTTT.

V and J are TRBV7-9 and TRBJ2-7; tentatively, D is TRBD2 (6 bases). Germline-derived CDR1 and CDR2 are SEHNR and FQNEAQ (reference sequence). Trimming removed 0 bases at V and 5 bases at J, with 11 bases between. This CDR3 has 14 residues. The CDR3 DNA reads as TGTGCCAGCAGCTTAGCTTGGAGGGCCGACGAGCAGTACTTC. Translation: CASSLAWRADEQYF. The entire variable domain, with the rest obtained from reference TRBV7-9 and TRBJ2-7, is as follows: DTGVSQNPRHKITKRGQNVTFRCDPISEHNRLYWYRQTLGQGPEFLTYFQNEAQLEKSRLLSDRFSAERPKGSFSTLEIQRTEQGDSAMYLCASSLAWRADEQYFGPGTRLTVT.

The rearrangement links TRBV7-2 to TRBJ2-1; 7 bases fit TRBD2. CDR1 is SGHTA, CDR2 FQGNSA, per germline. After removal of 0 bases from V and 5 bases from J, the junction contained 7 bases not matched to a gene. The CDR3 runs to 16 residues. CDR3 loop: CASSLAGGTLHNEQFF. The CDR3 DNA is TGTGCCAGCAGCTTAGCGGGAGGGACCCTTCACAATGAGCAGTTCTTC.

The CDR3 region is CASSSLRGKETQYF. CDR3 nucleotide sequence: TGTGCCAGCAGCTCCCTAAGGGGTAAAGAGACCCAGTACTTC. This chain uses TRBV7-2 with TRBJ2-5; D may be TRBD1 (5 bases). With 4 bases removed from V and 3 bases from J, the gap between germline ends came to 12 bases. There are 14 residues in the CDR3. Germline V gene data show CDR1 as SGHTA and CDR2 as FQGNSA. Looking up the rest from reference TRBV7-2 and TRBJ2-5 gives the full variable domain: GAGVSQSPSNKVTEKGKDVELRCDPISGHTALYWYRQSLGQGLEFLIYFQGNSAPDKSGLPSDRFSAERTGGSVSTLTIQRTQQEDSAVYLCASSSLRGKETQYFGPGTRLLVL.

This chain links TRBV4-2 with TRBJ2-2; 8 positions match TRBD1. This CDR3 spans 17 amino acids. The trim removed 0 bases at V and 5 bases at J, leaving 8 bases unmatched. Germline lookup yields CDR1 LGHNA and CDR2 YNFKEQ. The CDR3 DNA is TGTGCCAGCAGCCAAGAGACAGGGGCCGTGGTTACCGGGGAGCTGTTTTTT. Amino acid sequence: CASSQETGAVVTGELFF.

This chain uses TRBV27 with TRBJ2-3, with 8 bases lining up with TRBD1. In germline, CDR1 is MNHEY, CDR2 SMNVEV (reference sequence). The ends lost 8 bases at V and 3 bases at J; junction bases unmatched: 7. The CDR3 extends over 14 amino acids. The chain's CDR3 is CASGTRGRTDTQYF. The CDR3 coding sequence is TGTGCCAGCGGGACCAGGGGGCGGACAGATACGCAGTATTTT.

This chain uses TRBV6-1 with TRBJ2-2, with D possibly TRBD1 on 6 matching bases. There are 15 residues in the CDR3. Germline V CDR1 and CDR2: MNHNS, SASEGT. V gave up 10 bases and J gave up 4 bases, with 19 bases separating them. CDR3 DNA: TGTGCCACCGCCATTCAGGGGCGTACCACCGGGGAGCTGTTTTTT. It codes for CATAIQGRTTGELFF.

The gene calls are TRBV19 and TRBJ2-2; 10 nucleotides agree with TRBD1. V gave up 10 bases and J gave up 4 bases; unmatched junction bases: 6. Looked up from germline, CDR1 is LNHDA and CDR2 is SQIVND (reference sequence). CDR3 length: 14 residues. The CDR3 nucleotides are TGTGCCACCGGGGACAGGGGCACCACCGGGGAGCTGTTTTTT. It is translated as CATGDRGTTGELFF.

V gene TRBV5-1 combines with J gene TRBJ1-3, with D possibly matching TRBD1 (6 bases). V gave up 4 bases and J gave up 0 bases, with 11 bases separating them. Germline loops: CDR1 SGHRS, CDR2 YFSETQ. The CDR3 runs 15 residues. The CDR3 DNA reads TGCGCCAGCAGCCCCACAGGGAGCTCTGGAAACACCATATATTTT. Its translation is CASSPTGSSGNTIYF.

The chain has TRBV15 and TRBJ1-1; TRBD1 aligns across 9 bases. Unmatched junction bases numbered 4, after V lost 1 base and J lost 4 bases. This CDR3 has 15 amino acids. Germline CDR1 is LNHNV and CDR2 is YYDKDF (reference sequence). In nucleotides, the CDR3 is TGTGCCACCAGCAGAGGCACGGACAGGGGCACTGAAGCTTTCTTT. The encoded protein is CATSRGTDRGTEAFF.

The V and J genes are TRBV5-6 and TRBJ2-1; TRBD1 agrees at 7 bases. The V gene end was trimmed by 4 bases and the J gene end by 6 bases; junction bases not matched to a gene: 10. The CDR3 covers 15 residues. Germline lookup yields CDR1 SGHDT and CDR2 YYEEEE. For the CDR3, the DNA is TGTGCCAGCAGCCCCGGACAGGTTTCAGTCAATGAGCAGTTCTTC. Its protein product is CASSPGQVSVNEQFF.

The V gene is TRBV19, the J gene TRBJ1-2; D may be TRBD1 (6 bases). The length of the CDR3 is 14 residues. Germline V lookup: CDR1 LNHDA, CDR2 SQIVND (reference sequence). Between the trimmed V and J ends, which lost 5 bases and 4 bases, there was a span of 14 bases. CDR3 region: CASSGQLTGYGYTF. CDR3 DNA sequence: TGTGCCAGTAGTGGTCAGTTGACAGGCTATGGCTACACCTTC.